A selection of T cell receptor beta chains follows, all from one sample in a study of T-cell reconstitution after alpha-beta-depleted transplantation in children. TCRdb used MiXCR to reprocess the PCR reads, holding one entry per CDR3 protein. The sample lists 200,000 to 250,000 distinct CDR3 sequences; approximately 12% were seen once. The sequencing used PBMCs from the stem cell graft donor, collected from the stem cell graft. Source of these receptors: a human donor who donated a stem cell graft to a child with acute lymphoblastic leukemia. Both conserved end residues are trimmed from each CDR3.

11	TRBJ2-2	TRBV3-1	ASSRSPAGELF
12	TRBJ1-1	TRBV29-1	SVARGIGNTEAF
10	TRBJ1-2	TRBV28	AIDREDYGYT
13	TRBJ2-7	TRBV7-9	ASSSRQGEPYEQY
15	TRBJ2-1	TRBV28	ASSLFPRGRVQDEQF
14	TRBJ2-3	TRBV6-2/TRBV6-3	ASKAGALSSTDTQY
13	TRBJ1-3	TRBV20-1	SARSPGDDLGVRY
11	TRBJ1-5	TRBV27	ASSLTGARPQH
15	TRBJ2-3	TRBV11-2	ASSKGTSGSSSDTQY
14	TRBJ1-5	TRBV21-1	ASSKESRYSNQPQH
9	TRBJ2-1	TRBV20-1	SARDEGPRI
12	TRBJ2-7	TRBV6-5	ASSRTGSSYEQY
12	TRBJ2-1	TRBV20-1	SASGSAGANEQF
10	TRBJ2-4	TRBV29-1	SATTGENIQY
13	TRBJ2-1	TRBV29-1	SVFRGDRGNNEQF
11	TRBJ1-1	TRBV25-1	ASSEWDGTEAF
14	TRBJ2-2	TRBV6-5	ASSYVSGRADGELF